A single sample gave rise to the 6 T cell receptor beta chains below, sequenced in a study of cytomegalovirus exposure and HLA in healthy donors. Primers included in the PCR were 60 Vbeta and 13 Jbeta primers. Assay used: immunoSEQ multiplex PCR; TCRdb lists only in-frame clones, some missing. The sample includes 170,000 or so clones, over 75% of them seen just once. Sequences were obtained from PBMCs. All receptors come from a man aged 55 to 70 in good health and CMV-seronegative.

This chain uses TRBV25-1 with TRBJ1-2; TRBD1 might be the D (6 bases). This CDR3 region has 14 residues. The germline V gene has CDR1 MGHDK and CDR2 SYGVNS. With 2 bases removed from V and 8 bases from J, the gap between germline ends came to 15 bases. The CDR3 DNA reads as TGTGCCAGCAGTGAAAGAACAGGGTCATCCGGCTACACCTTC. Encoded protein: CASSERTGSSGYTF.

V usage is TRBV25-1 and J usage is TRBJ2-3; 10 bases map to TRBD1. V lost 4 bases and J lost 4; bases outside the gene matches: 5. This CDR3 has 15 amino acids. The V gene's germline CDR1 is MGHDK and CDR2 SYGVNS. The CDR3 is CASSATGGKSDTQYF. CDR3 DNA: TGTGCCAGCAGTGCGACAGGGGGCAAGTCAGATACGCAGTATTTT.

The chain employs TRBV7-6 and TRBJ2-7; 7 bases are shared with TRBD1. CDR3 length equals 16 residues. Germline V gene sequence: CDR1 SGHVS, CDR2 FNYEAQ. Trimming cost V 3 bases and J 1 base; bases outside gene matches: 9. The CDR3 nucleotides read TGTGCCAGCAGCTTGTTCTCAGGGGGAAAGTCCTACGAGCAGTACTTC. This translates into CASSLFSGGKSYEQYF.

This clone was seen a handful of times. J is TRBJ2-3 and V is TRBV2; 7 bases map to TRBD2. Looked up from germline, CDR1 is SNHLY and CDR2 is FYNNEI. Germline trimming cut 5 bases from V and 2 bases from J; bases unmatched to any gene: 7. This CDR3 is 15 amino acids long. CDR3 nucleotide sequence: TGTGCCAGCAGTACCCAGCGGGGATACACAGATACGCAGTATTTT. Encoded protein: CASSTQRGYTDTQYF.

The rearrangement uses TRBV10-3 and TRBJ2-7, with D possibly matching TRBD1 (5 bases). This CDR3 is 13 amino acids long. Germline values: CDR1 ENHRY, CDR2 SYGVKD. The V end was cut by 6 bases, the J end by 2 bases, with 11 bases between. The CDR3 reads CAISQGSPYEQYF. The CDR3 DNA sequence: TGTGCCATCAGCCAGGGATCTCCCTACGAGCAGTACTTC.

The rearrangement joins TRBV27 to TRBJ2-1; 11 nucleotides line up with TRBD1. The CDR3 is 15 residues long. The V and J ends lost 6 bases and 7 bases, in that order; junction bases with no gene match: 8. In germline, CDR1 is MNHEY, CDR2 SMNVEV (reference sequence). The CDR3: CASSLDRGLRNEQFF. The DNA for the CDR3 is TGTGCCAGCAGCCTGGACAGGGGGCTACGTAATGAGCAGTTCTTC.